These T cell receptor beta chains were read from a single sample in a study of response to subunit inactivated influenza vaccine. TCRdb re-derived calls from the RT-PCR reads in MiXCR, one entry per CDR3 protein. The table lists more than 700,000 distinct CDR3 sequences, roughly 20% of them singletons. The sequencing used PBMCs from blood, collected 5 days after vaccination. The receptors here all came from a middle-aged man who received an inactivated influenza vaccine. The CDR3 runs from the conserved cysteine through the conserved F or W. Each record gives: D gene, V gene, J gene, clone size, CDR3 length, CDR3 protein, CDR3 DNA. A D gene is named only where the DNA matches it firmly. The size entry is marked missing in some rows and otherwise reads once, few, many or a size class.

d_call: TRBD2; v_call: TRBV20-1; j_call: TRBJ2-7; clone_size: few; cdr3_length: 13; cdr3_aa: CSARDGTSGEQYF; cdr3_nt: TGCAGTGCTAGAGATGGGACTAGCGGGGAGCAGTACTTC
d_call: TRBD1; v_call: TRBV5-1; j_call: TRBJ2-7; clone_size: few; cdr3_length: 12; cdr3_aa: CASSLPGTDQYF; cdr3_nt: TGCGCCAGCAGCTTGCCCGGGACAGATCAGTACTTC
d_call: TRBD1; v_call: TRBV7-2; j_call: TRBJ1-6; clone_size: -; cdr3_length: 15; cdr3_aa: CASSLAHRGGSPLHF; cdr3_nt: TGTGCCAGCAGCTTAGCCCACAGGGGCGGCTCACCCCTCCACTTT
d_call: -; v_call: TRBV12-3/TRBV12-4; j_call: TRBJ1-2; clone_size: -; cdr3_length: 13; cdr3_aa: CASSLSLGYGYTF; cdr3_nt: TGTGCCAGCAGTTTAAGTTTGGGCTATGGCTACACCTTC
d_call: -; v_call: TRBV30; j_call: TRBJ2-3; clone_size: -; cdr3_length: 14; cdr3_aa: CAWALRVQGDTQYF; cdr3_nt: TGTGCCTGGGCACTCAGGGTTCAAGGAGATACGCAGTATTTT
d_call: -; v_call: TRBV19; j_call: TRBJ2-7; clone_size: -; cdr3_length: 14; cdr3_aa: CASSPGAGGYEQYF; cdr3_nt: TGTGCCAGTAGTCCCGGGGCCGGGGGATACGAGCAGTACTTC
d_call: TRBD2; v_call: TRBV9; j_call: TRBJ2-1; clone_size: -; cdr3_length: 16; cdr3_aa: CASSVGLAGGDNEQFF; cdr3_nt: TGTGCCAGCAGCGTTGGTCTAGCGGGAGGGGACAATGAGCAGTTCTTC
d_call: TRBD2; v_call: TRBV28; j_call: TRBJ2-7; clone_size: -; cdr3_length: 16; cdr3_aa: CASSLGSGLGLYEQYF; cdr3_nt: TGTGCCAGCAGTCTGGGGTCGGGACTAGGCCTCTACGAGCAGTACTTC
d_call: TRBD1; v_call: TRBV5-5; j_call: TRBJ2-6; clone_size: -; cdr3_length: 17; cdr3_aa: CASSSGQGQSGANVLTF; cdr3_nt: TGTGCCAGCAGTTCCGGACAGGGCCAATCTGGGGCCAACGTCCTGACTTTC
d_call: -; v_call: TRBV5-1; j_call: TRBJ2-7; clone_size: many; cdr3_length: 13; cdr3_aa: CASSLGPGYEQYF; cdr3_nt: TGTGCCAGCAGTCTAGGACCGGGCTACGAGCAGTACTTC
d_call: -; v_call: TRBV6-5; j_call: TRBJ1-2; clone_size: -; cdr3_length: 11; cdr3_aa: CASRSGVGYTF; cdr3_nt: TGTGCCAGCAGAAGTGGCGTCGGCTACACCTTC
d_call: TRBD2; v_call: TRBV6-2/TRBV6-3; j_call: TRBJ2-5; clone_size: few; cdr3_length: 15; cdr3_aa: CASSHGLAVQETQYF; cdr3_nt: TGTGCCAGCAGCCACGGACTAGCGGTACAAGAGACCCAGTACTTC
d_call: -; v_call: TRBV6-1; j_call: TRBJ2-7; clone_size: few; cdr3_length: 13; cdr3_aa: CASRRTESYEQYF; cdr3_nt: TGTGCCAGCAGAAGGACGGAATCCTACGAGCAGTACTTC
d_call: -; v_call: TRBV27; j_call: TRBJ2-7; clone_size: -; cdr3_length: 14; cdr3_aa: CASSFTGVAYEQYF; cdr3_nt: TGTGCCAGCAGTTTCACGGGGGTAGCTTACGAGCAGTACTTC
d_call: -; v_call: TRBV7-9; j_call: TRBJ1-2; clone_size: few; cdr3_length: 13; cdr3_aa: CASSLAGLYGYTF; cdr3_nt: TGTGCCAGCAGCTTAGCAGGGCTCTATGGCTACACCTTC
d_call: -; v_call: TRBV6-2/TRBV6-3; j_call: TRBJ1-1; clone_size: few; cdr3_length: 13; cdr3_aa: CASSYGRVTEAFF; cdr3_nt: TGTGCCAGCAGTTACGGCAGGGTCACTGAAGCTTTCTTT
d_call: -; v_call: TRBV6-2/TRBV6-3; j_call: TRBJ2-7; clone_size: many; cdr3_length: 14; cdr3_aa: CASSSRGRSYEQYF; cdr3_nt: TGTGCCAGCAGTTCTCGAGGACGGAGCTACGAGCAGTACTTC
d_call: TRBD2; v_call: TRBV27; j_call: TRBJ2-7; clone_size: -; cdr3_length: 15; cdr3_aa: CASSSGTRGTYEQYF; cdr3_nt: TGTGCCAGCAGCAGCGGGACTAGGGGCACATACGAGCAGTACTTC
d_call: TRBD2; v_call: TRBV5-1; j_call: TRBJ2-1; clone_size: many; cdr3_length: 15; cdr3_aa: CASSSPGGPRDEQFF; cdr3_nt: TGCGCCAGCAGCTCCCCGGGGGGGCCTAGGGATGAGCAGTTCTTC
d_call: -; v_call: TRBV27; j_call: TRBJ2-3; clone_size: -; cdr3_length: 17; cdr3_aa: CASSFRVLLGGTDTQYF; cdr3_nt: TGTGCCAGCAGTTTTCGGGTACTACTGGGGGGCACAGATACGCAGTATTTT
d_call: -; v_call: TRBV5-1; j_call: TRBJ2-7; clone_size: few; cdr3_length: 13; cdr3_aa: CASSLDTEGEQYF; cdr3_nt: TGCGCCAGCAGTTTGGATACGGAGGGCGAGCAGTACTTC
d_call: -; v_call: TRBV10-3; j_call: TRBJ1-2; clone_size: once; cdr3_length: 14; cdr3_aa: CAISAPLANYGYTF; cdr3_nt: TGTGCCATCAGTGCCCCACTAGCCAACTATGGCTACACCTTC
d_call: -; v_call: TRBV5-1; j_call: TRBJ1-2; clone_size: -; cdr3_length: 13; cdr3_aa: CASSGTGKYGYTF; cdr3_nt: TGCGCCAGCAGCGGAACAGGGAAATATGGCTACACCTTC
d_call: -; v_call: TRBV5-6; j_call: TRBJ2-2; clone_size: few; cdr3_length: 15; cdr3_aa: CASTGHGTNTGELFF; cdr3_nt: TGTGCCAGCACAGGACACGGCACCAACACCGGGGAGCTGTTTTTT
d_call: -; v_call: TRBV6-5; j_call: TRBJ2-3; clone_size: -; cdr3_length: 14; cdr3_aa: CASSYQSGGTEQYF; cdr3_nt: TGTGCCAGCAGTTACCAGTCGGGCGGGACAGAGCAGTATTTT
d_call: -; v_call: TRBV5-1; j_call: TRBJ2-7; clone_size: -; cdr3_length: 15; cdr3_aa: CASSFGQDSTYEQYF; cdr3_nt: TGCGCCAGCAGCTTCGGCCAGGACAGTACCTACGAGCAGTACTTC
d_call: -; v_call: TRBV20-1; j_call: TRBJ2-2; clone_size: -; cdr3_length: 14; cdr3_aa: CSASTGQITGELFF; cdr3_nt: TGCAGTGCTAGCACTGGACAGATCACCGGGGAGCTGTTTTTT
d_call: -; v_call: TRBV9; j_call: TRBJ2-6; clone_size: few; cdr3_length: 16; cdr3_aa: CASSVESGAGANVLTF; cdr3_nt: TGTGCCAGCAGCGTAGAGTCGGGGGCTGGGGCCAACGTCCTGACTTTC
d_call: -; v_call: TRBV12-3/TRBV12-4; j_call: TRBJ2-2; clone_size: -; cdr3_length: 16; cdr3_aa: CASSPRGYSNTGELFF; cdr3_nt: TGTGCCAGCAGCCCCCGAGGCTACTCGAACACCGGGGAGCTGTTTTTT
d_call: -; v_call: TRBV29-1; j_call: TRBJ1-4; clone_size: -; cdr3_length: 17; cdr3_aa: CSVVGTPIGVLGEKLFF; cdr3_nt: TGCAGCGTTGTCGGAACCCCAATTGGGGTTTTGGGTGAAAAACTGTTTTTT
d_call: -; v_call: TRBV4-3; j_call: TRBJ2-2; clone_size: many; cdr3_length: 15; cdr3_aa: CASNGGYLNTGELFF; cdr3_nt: TGCGCCAGTAACGGGGGTTACCTAAACACCGGGGAGCTGTTTTTT
d_call: -; v_call: TRBV6-5; j_call: TRBJ2-7; clone_size: -; cdr3_length: 13; cdr3_aa: CASSWGPELEQYF; cdr3_nt: TGTGCCAGCAGTTGGGGACCTGAGCTCGAGCAGTACTTC
d_call: -; v_call: TRBV2; j_call: TRBJ2-7; clone_size: -; cdr3_length: 14; cdr3_aa: CASSEDQGTYEQYF; cdr3_nt: TGTGCCAGCAGTGAAGATCAGGGGACTTACGAGCAGTACTTC
d_call: -; v_call: TRBV6-1; j_call: TRBJ1-6; clone_size: -; cdr3_length: 15; cdr3_aa: CASKRWESYNSPLHF; cdr3_nt: TGTGCCAGCAAGAGATGGGAGTCCTATAATTCACCCCTCCACTTT
d_call: -; v_call: TRBV20-1; j_call: TRBJ1-4; clone_size: few; cdr3_length: 14; cdr3_aa: CSAASRQGKEKLFF; cdr3_nt: TGCAGTGCTGCCAGTAGGCAGGGAAAGGAAAAACTGTTTTTT
d_call: -; v_call: TRBV5-6; j_call: TRBJ1-1; clone_size: -; cdr3_length: 13; cdr3_aa: CASSFDGNTEAFF; cdr3_nt: TGTGCCAGCAGCTTCGACGGGAACACTGAAGCTTTCTTT
d_call: -; v_call: TRBV3-1; j_call: TRBJ1-1; clone_size: -; cdr3_length: 17; cdr3_aa: CASSPCELLQGNTEAFF; cdr3_nt: TGTGCCAGCAGCCCATGCGAGCTTCTTCAAGGGAACACTGAAGCTTTCTTT
d_call: -; v_call: TRBV7-8; j_call: TRBJ1-1; clone_size: few; cdr3_length: 14; cdr3_aa: CASSPDVGSTEAFF; cdr3_nt: TGTGCCAGCAGCCCCGACGTAGGCTCCACTGAAGCTTTCTTT
d_call: -; v_call: TRBV21-1; j_call: TRBJ1-5; clone_size: -; cdr3_length: 15; cdr3_aa: CASSTREFPFQPQHF; cdr3_nt: TGTGCCAGCAGCACCCGGGAATTTCCCTTTCAGCCCCAGCATTTT
d_call: TRBD1; v_call: TRBV20-1; j_call: TRBJ2-7; clone_size: -; cdr3_length: 15; cdr3_aa: CSARNRTGSPYEQYF; cdr3_nt: TGCAGTGCTAGGAATCGGACAGGGAGCCCCTACGAGCAGTACTTC
d_call: -; v_call: TRBV27; j_call: TRBJ2-7; clone_size: -; cdr3_length: 13; cdr3_aa: CASKGSGAYEQYF; cdr3_nt: TGTGCCAGCAAGGGTTCAGGGGCCTACGAGCAGTACTTC
d_call: -; v_call: TRBV6-2/TRBV6-3; j_call: TRBJ2-2; clone_size: many; cdr3_length: 13; cdr3_aa: CASKEKDTGELFF; cdr3_nt: TGTGCCAGCAAGGAAAAGGACACCGGGGAGCTGTTTTTT
d_call: TRBD1; v_call: TRBV6-5; j_call: TRBJ2-2; clone_size: few; cdr3_length: 16; cdr3_aa: CASSYSRTGGTGELFF; cdr3_nt: TGTGCCAGCAGTTACTCTAGGACAGGGGGGACCGGGGAGCTGTTTTTT
d_call: TRBD1; v_call: TRBV6-6; j_call: TRBJ2-7; clone_size: -; cdr3_length: 13; cdr3_aa: CASSYWDRNEQYF; cdr3_nt: TGTGCCAGCAGTTACTGGGACAGGAACGAGCAGTACTTC
d_call: -; v_call: TRBV4-2; j_call: TRBJ2-7; clone_size: -; cdr3_length: 16; cdr3_aa: CASNQAKGRHSYEQYF; cdr3_nt: TGTGCCAGCAACCAAGCGAAAGGGCGTCACTCCTACGAGCAGTACTTC
d_call: TRBD1; v_call: TRBV12-3/TRBV12-4; j_call: TRBJ1-5; clone_size: few; cdr3_length: 15; cdr3_aa: CASRLFTGENQPQHF; cdr3_nt: TGTGCCAGCAGACTCTTTACAGGGGAGAATCAGCCCCAGCATTTT